Following are 20 T cell receptor beta chains from one sample sequenced in a study of graft-versus-host responses after intestinal transplantation. Irradiated, violet-dye-labeled stimulator cells, some 200,000 in number, were plated with some 200,000 CFSE-labeled responder cells. Clones were read by immunoSEQ multiplex PCR, and TCRdb kept only the in-frame ones, dropping some. Found here are 6,000 to 9,000 clones, roughly a third of them singletons; the top ten hold around 6.2%. This specimen was alloreactive CD8+ T cells from a mixed lymphocyte reaction culture, taken before transplantation. Subset given: CFSE-low proliferating T cells sorted from approximately 6-day pre-transplant mixed lymphocyte reaction (GvH or HvG direction). These receptors were obtained from a human patient who was an organ donor for intestinal transplantation.

This clone was detected a few times. The chain employs TRBV28 and TRBJ2-2, with 8 nucleotides matching TRBD2. The CDR3 has 15 residues. V gave up 2 bases and J gave up 3 bases; unmatched junction bases: 2. Germline V gene sequence: CDR1 MDHEN, CDR2 SYDVKM. Written as DNA, the CDR3 is TGTGCCAGCAGTTTACCGGGGGGGGACACCGGGGAGCTGTTTTTT. Protein: CASSLPGGDTGELFF.

This chain connects TRBV5-5 to TRBJ1-2, with a weak D call TRBD1 (6 bases). From germline, CDR1 is SGHKS and CDR2 YYEKEE (reference sequence). The V and J ends lost 0 bases and 14 bases respectively, with 14 bases between them. This CDR3 comprises 12 residues. The CDR3, as DNA: TGTGCCAGCAGCTTGGCTTGGACAGCGAAAACCTTC. Translating it yields CASSLAWTAKTF.

The V call is TRBV4-3, the J call TRBJ2-7; D might be TRBD1 (6 bases). Germline V gene sequence: CDR1 LGHNA, CDR2 YSLEER. The CDR3 totals 16 residues. V lost 2 bases and J 2 bases, leaving 16 bases between the germline ends. The chain's CDR3 is CASSQLKDRITYEQYF. CDR3 in DNA: TGCGCCAGCAGCCAACTCAAGGACAGAATTACCTACGAGCAGTACTTC.

In this sample, this clone is large. The V call is TRBV5-6, the J call TRBJ1-6, with a weak D call TRBD1 (5 bases). V was trimmed by 4 bases and J by 10 bases, leaving 18 bases between them. Germline V gives CDR1 SGHDT, CDR2 YYEEEE. The CDR3 has 15 residues. The CDR3 loop reads CASSPGTLTGSPLHF. CDR3 sequence (DNA): TGTGCCAGCAGCCCGGGGACTTTAACTGGGTCACCCCTCCACTTT.

Only a few counts were recorded for this clone. It differs at one base from a far larger clone, so likely a read error. Distinct nucleotide sequences in the sample also encode this CDR3. The V call is TRBV5-1, the J call TRBJ2-7; D call uncertain. V was shortened by 1 base and J by 9 bases, with 14 bases between the two germline ends. The CDR3 runs 13 residues. The germline CDR1 and CDR2 sequences are SGHRS and YFSETQ. The CDR3 nucleotides read TGCGCCAGCAGCTTGTTTGCGGACCCACGGCAGTACTTC. This gives the protein CASSLFADPRQYF. The full variable domain, its missing parts supplied by reference TRBV5-1 and TRBJ2-7, is KAGVTQTPRYLIKTRGQQVTLSCSPISGHRSVSWYQQTPGQGLQFLFEYFSETQRNKGNFPGRFSGRQFSNSRSEMNVSTLELGDSALYLCASSLFADPRQYFGPGTRLTVT.

The chain has TRBV11-2 and TRBJ2-1; D is possibly TRBD1 (6 bases). The germline V gene has CDR1 SGHAT and CDR2 FQNNGV. The CDR3 spans 13 residues. V lost 2 bases and J 6 bases, leaving 8 bases between the germline ends. The CDR3 region is CASSLSGVNEQFF. The CDR3 bases are TGTGCCAGCAGCTTATCAGGGGTCAATGAGCAGTTCTTC.

This clone has more than one count but fewer than ten. The chain links TRBV11-1 to TRBJ2-6, with D possibly being TRBD2 (7 bases). The CDR3 covers 16 residues. Germline CDR1 and CDR2: SGHAT and FQDESV (reference sequence). V lost 11 bases to trimming and J lost 0 bases, with 17 bases between them. The chain's CDR3 is CARGGGQSSGANVLTF. CDR3 coding DNA: TGTGCCCGAGGCGGGGGCCAAAGCTCTGGGGCCAACGTCCTGACTTTC.

There are a few counts of this clone. This rearrangement joins TRBV7-6 to TRBJ2-5; 7 bases align to TRBD1. Germline values: CDR1 SGHVS, CDR2 FNYEAQ. After removal of 2 bases from V and 1 base from J, the junction contained 1 base not matched to a gene. The length of the CDR3 is 14 residues. CDR3 nucleotide sequence: TGTGCCAGCAGCTTATCAGGGGGCCAAGAGACCCAGTACTTC. Amino acids: CASSLSGGQETQYF.

The rearrangement links TRBV11-2 to TRBJ2-2, with D uncertain. The V end lost 1 base, the J end lost 3 bases, and 9 bases lay between the germline ends. Germline loops: CDR1 SGHAT, CDR2 FQNNGV. The CDR3 loop spans 15 amino acids. The DNA for the CDR3 is TGTGCCAGCAGCTTAGTGCGCGGATACACCGGGGAGCTGTTTTTT. Translated, it gives CASSLVRGYTGELFF.

This clone was seen only a few times. The rearrangement joins TRBV6-4 to TRBJ2-7, with 9 bases matching TRBD2. The V and J ends lost 10 bases and 2 bases, in that order; junction bases with no gene match: 12. Germline-derived CDR1 and CDR2 are MRHNA and SNTAGT. The length of the CDR3 is 15 residues. CDR3 in amino acids: CAIHVKRGAAYEQYF. CDR3 DNA sequence: TGTGCCATACACGTCAAGCGGGGGGCCGCCTACGAGCAGTACTTC.

The V and J genes are TRBV10-1 and TRBJ2-7; 7 nucleotides agree with TRBD2. Germline V gene lookup returns CDR1 WNHNN and CDR2 SYGVQD (reference sequence). The CDR3 totals 15 residues. V lost 5 bases, J lost 1 base, and 8 bases stayed unmatched. CDR3 sequence: CASSFRDYLSYEQYF. In nucleotides, the CDR3 is TGCGCCAGCAGTTTCCGGGACTATCTTTCCTACGAGCAGTACTTC.

This clone is large (0.1 to 1%) within its sample. The chain links TRBV7-9 to TRBJ2-7; no clear D. The CDR3 loop spans 14 amino acids. Germline V gene sequence: CDR1 SEHNR, CDR2 FQNEAQ (reference sequence). V shed 6 bases and J shed 1 base, with 13 bases lying between them. CDR3 loop: CASSPGSPSYEQYF. The DNA of the CDR3 is TGTGCCAGCAGTCCCGGGTCCCCTTCCTACGAGCAGTACTTC.

This chain uses TRBV27 with TRBJ1-5; unclear D gene. There are 14 residues in the CDR3. Trimming pared 3 bases from V and 9 bases from J, leaving 15 bases between. Germline V CDR1 and CDR2: MNHEY, SMNVEV (reference sequence). The CDR3 is CASSFSRVLSPQHF. CDR3 nucleotides: TGTGCCAGCAGTTTTTCGCGGGTATTATCGCCCCAGCATTTT.

This clone has more than one count but fewer than ten. The chain joins TRBV7-6 to TRBJ2-7; tentatively, D is TRBD1 (5 bases). The CDR3 is 15 amino acids. Germline assignment: CDR1 SGHVS and CDR2 FNYEAQ. V lost 6 bases and J 6 bases, leaving 21 bases between the germline ends. CDR3 DNA: TGTGCCAGCAGTCAAAGTCCAGGGCCCCTACGCGAGCAGTACTTC. This gives the protein CASSQSPGPLREQYF.

The sample holds a few counts of this clone. One end of the junction fails to match germline, which may point to a read error. The CDR3 bases are TGTGCCAGCAGCTTGGCTTGGACAGCGAAAACCTTC. This sequence encodes CASSLAWTAKTF. The V gene is TRBV5-3, the J gene TRBJ1-2; D is possibly TRBD1 (6 bases). TRBV5-3 is an ORF for which the function is uncertain. There are 12 residues in the CDR3.

This clone appeared a single time. The V call is TRBV4-1, the J call TRBJ1-2; D gene ambiguous. Trimming shortened V by 4 bases and J by 1 base, and 19 bases separated the two germline ends. Germline CDR1 reads MGHRA; CDR2 reads YSYEKL. The CDR3 has 17 residues. The CDR3 protein is CASSLYGPTRHNYGYTF. CDR3 in DNA: TGCGCCAGCAGCCTTTACGGGCCCACTCGGCATAACTATGGCTACACCTTC.

This clone is medium-sized. The chain recombines TRBV5-1 with TRBJ1-3; tentatively, D is TRBD1 (5 bases). V was shortened by 6 bases and J by 0 bases, with 13 bases between the two germline ends. This CDR3 contains 15 residues. Germline V CDR1 and CDR2: SGHRS, YFSETQ. CDR3 nucleotides: TGCGCCAGCATCCCGGGACGCAACTCTGGAAACACCATATATTTT. Protein product: CASIPGRNSGNTIYF.

The gene calls are TRBV7-2 and TRBJ1-1, with D maybe TRBD1 (5 bases). The CDR3 runs 13 residues. Germline V gene lookup returns CDR1 SGHTA and CDR2 FQGNSA. Trimming cost V 2 bases and J 4 bases, with 8 bases left between them. The CDR3 sequence is CASSLMTATEAFF. Here the CDR3 DNA reads TGTGCCAGCAGCTTAATGACAGCCACTGAAGCTTTCTTT.

CDR3 region: CASKGTVNTEAFF. As DNA, the CDR3 is TGTGCCAGCAAGGGGACAGTCAACACTGAAGCTTTCTTT. This chain uses TRBV7-9 with TRBJ1-1; 7 bases are a match to TRBD1. This CDR3 is 13 amino acids long. Germline assignment: CDR1 SEHNR and CDR2 FQNEAQ (reference sequence). V shed 7 bases and J 2 bases; nucleotides not matched to a gene: 4.

The chain links TRBV7-4 to TRBJ2-7; 8 bases agree with TRBD2. The CDR3 has 14 residues. V trimming: 1 base; J trimming: 4 bases; junction bases outside the gene matches: 3. Germline V gene data show CDR1 as SGHVT and CDR2 as SQSDAQ. The DNA for the CDR3 is TGTGCCAGCAGCTTAGTTGGCGGGGGGTACGAGCAGTACTTC. Translation gives CASSLVGGGYEQYF. The complete variable domain, with remaining parts taken from reference TRBV7-4 and TRBJ2-7, reads GAGVSQSPRYKVAKRGRDVALRCDSISGHVTLYWYRQTLGQGSEVLTYSQSDAQRDKSGRPSGRFSAERPERSVSTLKIQRTEQGDSAVYLCASSLVGGGYEQYFGPGTRLTVT.